The entry below describes one T cell receptor (beta chain). CDR3 length equals 13 residues. V shed 7 bases and J shed 2 bases, with 8 bases lying between them. Looked up from germline, CDR1 is SNHLY and CDR2 is FYNNEI. This entry belongs to a study of technical replicates of blood from a few donors. The assay was immunoSEQ multiplex PCR, and TCRdb's table has in-frame clones only and misses some. The sample has 65,000 to 80,000 clones; just under 95% are singletons. The origin of this receptor is a human donor in good health. The chain employs TRBV2 and TRBJ2-2; no firm D call. The sample consisted of T cells isolated from PBMCs. CDR3 sequence: CASNSGNTGELFF. The CDR3 region has the DNA TGTGCCAGCAATTCGGGTAACACCGGGGAGCTGTTTTTT.